The subject of this entry is one T cell receptor beta chain. The antigen it recognizes is unknown. No much larger clone is present one base from it, and per-base qualities are unavailable. Donors were healthy HIV-negative adults with no recently reported acute infections or vaccinations. All donors were Caucasian adults living in Nashville, Tennessee, USA. CD4+ T cells were enriched by magnetic negative selection; naive cells were then positively selected on CD45RA, and the negative fraction formed the memory subset. After blood collection by leukapheresis, PBMCs were isolated using Ficoll-Histopaque density gradient centrifugation and then cryopreserved in the vapor phase of liquid nitrogen. Analytical flow cytometry was used to check the purity and quantity of each magnetically sorted T cell population. Genomic DNA was isolated from every sorted fraction and measured by UV absorbance on a Nanodrop 2000c.

This specimen comes from a study of shared clonotypes between healthy human individuals (dated by TCRdb to about 2020). With respect to the entire study: Three men and a couple of women, aged 18 to 49 years, made up the cohort. The study deeply sequenced blood TCR repertoires of five healthy adults to estimate repertoire size and the extent of clonotype sharing between individuals. Each donor's leukapheresis produced roughly between roughly 0.9 and 8.9 billion PBMCs. For each donor, three plates each were used for CD4 naive and CD4 memory, two plates were used for CD8 naive, and one plate was used for CD8 memory. Libraries were prepared and TCR repertoires were sequenced by different laboratories using diverse techniques, in order to increase sequencing depth and limit assay-specific biases.

The study at large found these results: The genetic and exposure-history diversity represented was limited by the small number of donors. Only blood was sampled, and tissue TCR repertoires likely differ from those in blood. Pairwise subsampling led to the expectation that sequencing depth would affect the degree of clonotype sharing among donors. Compared with non-shared clonotypes, clonotypes shared by all four sorted-subset donors had higher generation probabilities. Rarefaction of sorted-subset datasets indicated incomplete sequencing despite the large sequencing depth. Naive subsets generally had larger estimated clonotype richness than memory subsets. When a few donors were compared, the shared fraction of clonotypes was 5% to 6.5% for naive CD4, over 3% for naive CD8, more than 2% for memory CD4, and roughly 0.43% for memory CD8.

TCR CDR3 regions were amplified from genomic DNA by multiplex PCR using the deep immunoSEQ assay. Extracted genomic DNA from each cell subset was spread evenly across all wells of several immunoSEQ 96-well plates, with each plate serving as a replicate. For sorted subsets, each replicate PCR was loaded with around 200 ng genomic DNA, equivalent to about 30,000 T cell genomes. Purified libraries were measured with a Qubit 3.0 fluorometer, size-checked on a Bioanalyzer 2100, and measured again with the KAPA Library Quantification kit. Every immunoSEQ 96-well plate was sequenced on a separate single-read 150-cycle Illumina NextSeq 550 flow cell. The authors' pipeline ran thus. Because the immunoSEQ output included only junctional sequences and no quality scores, the filtering could not be the same as the filtering used for full-length reads. Sequences were annotated with PyIR, a Python wrapper for IgBLAST v1.9, and V/J genes and CDR3 were assigned using IMGT germline references. Reads with weak V/J assignments (E-value above 1e-6), missing CDR3, stop codons, out-of-frame junctions, or ambiguous translated residues were removed. V3J clonotypes were defined as sequences sharing the same inferred V gene, J gene, and CDR3 amino acid sequence. Percentage overlap between repertoires was calculated by dividing the number of shared unique clonotypes by the size of the smaller repertoire. Repertoire richness was assessed with RTK rarefaction, the Chao1 estimator, and Recon v2.1 estimates of unobserved clonotypes. For all TCRbeta clonotypes obtained by the gDNA method from a few donors, generation probabilities were computed with OLGA. Here the immuneACCESS table is served through TCRdb, limited to in-frame sequences with V and J called. Missing clones are a known gap in these copies; in checked studies unresolved V genes cover under half, and the rest lacks a known reason. That table is the source of V, J and clone size, and D and trimming were worked out from the DNA. This sample has approximately 2.3 million clones in its table, and approximately 93% of those were observed once. Jointly, the top ten make up 0.35% to 0.45% of the sample.

This clonotype was sampled from a man aged 18 to 30 in good health. Some clones in this sample may be carry-over from other donors' samples. The source material was naive CD4+ T cells from PBMCs. In light of the paper, this sample's cell subset or site label describes: CD45RA+ positively selected.

CDR3 protein: CASSFPGTGSVEQFF. The bases read TGTGCCAGCAGTTTTCCCGGGACAGGGTCCGTTGAGCAGTTCTTC. The chain joins TRBV28 to TRBJ2-1, with 9 junctional bases fitting TRBD1. Per the germline V gene, MDHEN is the CDR1 and SYDVKM is the CDR2. The CDR3 starts with the cysteine, ends with the phenylalanine, and has 15 residues. The DNA shown is the 45-base CDR3, in frame from base 1. V trim: 3 bases; J trim: 9 bases; unmatched bases: 9.